This is a list of T cell receptor beta chains from one sample in a study of early stage breast cancer tumors. TCRdb keeps only in-frame clones here, not all; method: immunoSEQ multiplex PCR. The data contain fewer than 70,000 clones, around three quarters of them singletons. The sample consisted of blood. The receptors originated from a person aged 25 to 45 with breast cancer. CDR3s include the opening cysteine and the closing phenylalanine or tryptophan. D genes are given only for firm matches. The size entry is marked missing in some rows and otherwise reads once, few, many or a size class.

j_call	v_call	clone_size	d_call	cdr3_aa	cdr3_nt
TRBJ1-3	TRBV29-1	-	-	CSGRQGNTIYF	TGCAGCGGGCGACAGGGAAACACCATATATTTT
TRBJ2-7	TRBV18	-	-	CASSPPSTSYEQYF	TGTGCCAGCTCACCCCCTAGTACCTCCTACGAGCAGTACTTC
TRBJ2-7	TRBV4-2	-	TRBD1	CASSQVIPGQVSYEQYF	TGTGCCAGCAGCCAAGTCATCCCAGGACAGGTTTCCTACGAGCAGTACTTC
TRBJ1-1	TRBV6-5	few	-	CASSRLHQAFF	TGTGCCAGCAGTCGACTCCACCAAGCTTTCTTT
TRBJ1-1	TRBV10-1	-	-	CASSESRAIAEAFF	TGCGCCAGCAGTGAGTCTAGGGCCATAGCTGAAGCTTTCTTT
TRBJ2-1	TRBV9	-	TRBD2	CASSVDAGGYNEQFF	TGTGCCAGCAGCGTAGATGCGGGAGGCTACAATGAGCAGTTCTTC
TRBJ1-3	TRBV30	-	-	CAWIGGGTGANGNTIYF	TGTGCCTGGATAGGGGGAGGGACGGGGGCGAATGGAAACACCATATATTTT
TRBJ2-4	TRBV5-6	-	-	CASSLEGMGAKNIQYF	TGTGCCAGCAGCTTGGAGGGGATGGGGGCCAAAAACATTCAGTACTTC
TRBJ1-2	TRBV4-2	-	-	CASSQGTRYGYTF	TGTGCCAGCAGCCAAGGGACAAGATATGGCTACACCTTC
TRBJ2-3	TRBV5-1	-	-	CASRTARVTDTQYF	TGCGCCAGCCGGACCGCAAGGGTCACAGATACGCAGTATTTT
TRBJ1-5	TRBV6-1	-	-	CASSAVGGLSNQPQHF	TGTGCCAGCAGTGCGGTCGGGGGGCTGAGCAATCAGCCCCAGCATTTT
TRBJ1-2	TRBV27	few	TRBD1	CASRGDREFYGYTF	TGTGCCAGCAGGGGGGACAGGGAGTTCTATGGCTACACCTTC
TRBJ2-1	TRBV6-5	-	-	CASSPQGNEQFF	TGTGCCAGCAGCCCACAGGGCAATGAGCAGTTCTTC
TRBJ2-3	TRBV7-2	-	TRBD1	CASSLTGVGVTDTQYF	TGTGCCAGCAGCTTAACAGGGGTCGGGGTCACAGATACGCAGTATTTT
TRBJ1-2	TRBV25-1	-	-	CASSRLADGYTF	TGTGCCAGCAGTAGGCTGGCTGATGGCTACACCTTC
TRBJ2-1	TRBV2	-	-	CASSVAGPHNEQFF	TGTGCCAGCAGTGTGGCGGGACCTCACAATGAGCAGTTCTTC
TRBJ2-1	TRBV30	once	-	CAWSVFVNEQFF	TGTGCCTGGAGTGTATTTGTCAATGAGCAGTTCTTC
TRBJ2-1	TRBV4-3	once	TRBD2	CASSQDLAGGSYNEQFF	TGCGCCAGCAGCCAAGATCTAGCGGGAGGGTCCTACAATGAGCAGTTCTTC
TRBJ2-6	TRBV27	once	-	CASSFRGVHGANVLTF	TGTGCCAGCAGTTTCAGGGGAGTCCATGGGGCCAACGTCCTGACTTTC
TRBJ2-5	TRBV6-1	once	TRBD1	CASSEGQDSWETQYF	TGTGCCAGCAGTGAGGGACAGGACAGCTGGGAGACCCAGTACTTC
TRBJ2-7	TRBV2	-	TRBD1	CASSLGTAYEQYF	TGTGCCAGCAGTCTTGGGACAGCCTACGAGCAGTACTTC
TRBJ1-3	TRBV11-2	-	TRBD1	CASSYRGGLNTIYF	TGTGCCAGCAGCTACCGAGGGGGCCTAAACACCATATATTTT
TRBJ1-5	TRBV12-2	-	-	CASRRTIRGLNFSNQPQHF	TGTGCAAGTCGTCGAACGATCAGGGGTCTCAACTTTAGCAATCAGCCCCAGCATTTT
TRBJ2-7	TRBV27	-	TRBD2	CASAGGLAGYEQYF	TGTGCCTCAGCCGGGGGGCTAGCGGGCTACGAGCAGTACTTC
TRBJ2-3	TRBV5-4	-	-	CASSLGQTDTQYF	TGTGCCAGCAGCTTGGGCCAGACAGATACGCAGTATTTT
TRBJ1-3	TRBV9	-	-	CASSPRSEFGNTIYF	TGTGCCAGCAGCCCGAGGTCGGAGTTCGGAAACACCATATATTTT
TRBJ1-3	TRBV12-5	-	-	CASGFRGILSSSGNTIYF	TGTGCTAGTGGTTTTCGGGGCATTCTTTCTTCCTCTGGAAACACCATATATTTT
TRBJ1-5	TRBV10-3	-	TRBD1	CAISERGLGPRGLQPQHF	TGTGCCATCAGTGAGCGGGGTTTAGGGCCAAGGGGGCTTCAGCCCCAGCATTTT
TRBJ1-1	TRBV18	-	TRBD1	CASSPQGAPTEAFF	TGTGCCAGCTCACCACAGGGGGCCCCCACTGAAGCTTTCTTT
TRBJ2-3	TRBV5-1	-	-	CASSEDPGDLSTDTQYF	TGCGCCAGCAGCGAGGACCCCGGCGACCTAAGCACAGATACGCAGTATTTT
TRBJ1-1	TRBV27	few	-	CASSLGWGGDTEAFF	TGTGCCAGCAGTCTCGGCTGGGGGGGCGACACTGAAGCTTTCTTT
TRBJ2-3	TRBV29-1	-	-	CSVPDTQYF	TGCAGCGTGCCAGATACGCAGTATTTT
TRBJ2-7	TRBV10-1	-	-	CASSESGPFYEQYF	TGCGCCAGCAGTGAGTCCGGCCCTTTCTACGAGCAGTACTTC
TRBJ2-7	TRBV28	-	-	CASSLLEGDYEQYF	TGTGCCAGCAGTTTATTGGAAGGAGACTACGAGCAGTACTTC
TRBJ2-7	TRBV30	-	TRBD1	CAWSVPLFTTGARDEQYF	TGTGCCTGGAGTGTGCCCCTTTTTACGACAGGGGCGAGGGACGAGCAGTACTTC
TRBJ2-1	TRBV2	once	TRBD2	CASSEGLAGGYNEQFF	TGTGCCAGCAGTGAGGGGCTAGCGGGAGGTTACAATGAGCAGTTCTTC
TRBJ1-5	TRBV6-5	-	-	CASSYRGTKTQHF	TGTGCCAGCAGTTACAGGGGGACTAAGACCCAGCATTTT
TRBJ2-1	TRBV30	-	-	CAWSRTNGAYNEQFF	TGTGCCTGGAGTAGGACCAATGGGGCCTACAATGAGCAGTTCTTC
TRBJ2-7	TRBV7-6	-	-	CASSLNHRGGDEQYF	TGTGCCAGCAGCTTAAATCACAGGGGAGGGGACGAGCAGTACTTC
TRBJ1-1	TRBV6-5	-	-	CASSPLGISNTEAFF	TGTGCCAGCAGCCCATTGGGGATTTCAAACACTGAAGCTTTCTTT
TRBJ2-7	TRBV4-2	-	TRBD1	CASSQDRDSYYEQYF	TGTGCCAGCAGCCAAGATAGGGACAGTTACTACGAGCAGTACTTC
TRBJ1-6	TRBV7-2	-	-	CASSLGNDYSPLHF	TGTGCCAGCAGCTTAGGCAACGACTATTCACCCCTCCACTTT
TRBJ2-1	TRBV7-9	-	TRBD2	CASSNGRLGGPSYNEQFF	TGTGCCAGCAGTAACGGGCGGTTGGGAGGGCCTTCCTACAATGAGCAGTTCTTC
TRBJ2-2	TRBV7-8	-	TRBD1	CASSLAPGGHTGELFF	TGTGCCAGCAGCTTAGCCCCAGGGGGCCACACCGGGGAGCTGTTTTTT
TRBJ2-3	TRBV27	-	-	CASSLFSQTLYDRGQYF	TGTGCCAGCAGTTTATTTTCTCAAACCCTCTATGATCGTGGGCAGTATTTT
TRBJ2-1	TRBV27	-	TRBD2	CASSSFLGLAELYNEQFF	TGTGCCAGCAGTTCCTTCCTTGGACTAGCGGAACTCTACAATGAGCAGTTCTTC
TRBJ1-1	TRBV6-5	-	TRBD1	CASSKKTGGNTEAFF	TGTGCCAGCAGTAAGAAAACAGGGGGGAACACTGAAGCTTTCTTT
TRBJ2-3	TRBV9	-	-	CASSPRTSTDTQYF	TGTGCCAGCAGCCCTCGGACTAGCACAGATACGCAGTATTTT
TRBJ1-4	TRBV10-2	-	-	CATRAFQEGKLFF	TGCGCCACCCGGGCATTTCAAGAGGGGAAACTGTTTTTT
TRBJ2-7	TRBV19	few	-	CASSIDPRSYEQYF	TGTGCCAGTAGTATAGATCCAAGGAGCTACGAGCAGTACTTC
TRBJ1-1	TRBV30	-	-	CAWSRSAGKFMNTEAFF	TGTGCCTGGAGTCGGTCGGCAGGGAAATTCATGAACACTGAAGCTTTCTTT
TRBJ2-3	TRBV30	-	-	CAWSVGGFGTDTQYF	TGTGCCTGGAGTGTCGGGGGTTTTGGCACAGATACGCAGTATTTT